The present TCR beta chain was sequenced within a study of T cells in Graves' hyperthyroidism and ophthalmopathy. Study summary: The authors collected peripheral blood at initial diagnosis, before any treatment.

With regard to this clonotype: What it recognizes is unknown.

The study's findings and limits: Appearing also in blood were most of the thyroid clonotypes expanded above 0.001.

Regions amplified from RNA transcripts were the TCR beta CDR3 regions. First-round RT-PCR targeting the TCR CDR3 was performed with the HTBI primer set. One entry per CDR3 protein, called by TCRdb with MiXCR from the multiplex PCR reads. The sample has about 300,000 distinct CDR3 sequences, roughly 19% seen once; the top ten hold under 45%. The receptor was isolated from a man aged 45-65 years with Graves' ophthalmopathy. Sequenced material: blood.

This chain's CDR3 is CASSGAGGFQEQYF. The CDR3 DNA follows: TGTGCCAGCAGCGGCGCGGGAGGGTTTCAGGAGCAGTACTTC. The chain couples TRBV9 to TRBJ2-7, with 9 bases identical to TRBD2. V lost 3 bases and J lost 7; bases outside the gene matches: 8. The length of the CDR3 is 14 residues. Germline V CDR1 and CDR2: SGDLS, YYNGEE.